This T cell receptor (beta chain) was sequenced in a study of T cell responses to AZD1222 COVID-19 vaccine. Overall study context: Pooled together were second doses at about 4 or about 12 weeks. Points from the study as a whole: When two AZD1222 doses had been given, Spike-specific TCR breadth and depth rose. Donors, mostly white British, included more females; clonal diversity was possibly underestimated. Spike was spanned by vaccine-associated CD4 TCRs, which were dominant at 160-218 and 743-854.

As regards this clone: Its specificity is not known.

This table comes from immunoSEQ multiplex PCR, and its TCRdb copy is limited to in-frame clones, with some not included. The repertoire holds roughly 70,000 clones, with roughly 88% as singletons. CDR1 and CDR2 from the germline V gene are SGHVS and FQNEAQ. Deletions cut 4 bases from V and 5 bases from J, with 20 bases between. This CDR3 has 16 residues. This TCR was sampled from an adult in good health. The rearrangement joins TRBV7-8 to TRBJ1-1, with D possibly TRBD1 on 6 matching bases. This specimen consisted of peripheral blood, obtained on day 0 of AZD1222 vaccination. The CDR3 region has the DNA TGTGCCAGCAGCTATATCGGGACACCGACGTGGACTGAAGCTTTCTTT. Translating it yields CASSYIGTPTWTEAFF.